Presented here are 19 T cell receptor beta chains from one specimen sequenced in a study of technical replicates of blood from a handful of donors. Profiling relied on immunoSEQ multiplex PCR, and the TCRdb table lists in-frame clones only, not all of them. The data show tens of thousands of clones, roughly 90% seen once. Sequencing was performed on PBMCs. Receptors were obtained from a human donor in good health. Some clones in this sample may be carry-over from other donors' samples.

V is TRBV7-3 and J is TRBJ2-3; 9 bases are a match to TRBD2. The germline CDR1 and CDR2 sequences are SGHTA and FQGTGA. Losses at the gene ends were 5 bases for V and 6 bases for J; bases not matched to a gene: 9. The CDR3 totals 15 residues. CDR3 nucleotide sequence: TGTGCCAGCAGCCCTAGCGGGGCCCGGGGGGATACGCAGTATTTT. Translation: CASSPSGARGDTQYF.

V gene TRBV6-6 combines with J gene TRBJ1-5; 10 nucleotides match TRBD1. This CDR3 has 14 amino acids. CDR1 is MNHNY, CDR2 SVGAGI, per germline (reference sequence). The trim removed 6 bases at V and 4 bases at J, leaving 3 bases unmatched. DNA of the CDR3: TGTGCCAGCAGCCGGACAGGGGGGAATCAGCCCCAGCATTTT. This gives the protein CASSRTGGNQPQHF.

The V gene is TRBV4-3, the J gene TRBJ1-2; TRBD1 aligns across 9 bases. In germline, CDR1 is LGHNA, CDR2 YSLEER. V lost 5 bases, J lost 5 bases, and 12 bases stayed unmatched. The CDR3 consists of 16 residues. The CDR3 bases are TGCGCCAGCAGCACTAACTCACAGGGGGCGCATTATGGCTACACCTTC. It is translated as CASSTNSQGAHYGYTF.

CDR3 region: CASSVRPGGGTEAFF. The CDR3 nucleotides are TGTGCCAGCAGCGTACGACCGGGAGGAGGGACTGAAGCTTTCTTT. This chain connects TRBV9 to TRBJ1-1; no firm D call. The CDR3 runs 15 residues. CDR1 is SGDLS and CDR2 is YYNGEE in the germline V gene. V dropped 1 base and J dropped 5 bases, with 15 bases sitting between them. Filled out from reference TRBV9 and TRBJ1-1, the complete variable domain reads DSGVTQTPKHLITATGQRVTLRCSPRSGDLSVYWYQQSLDQGLQFLIQYYNGEERAKGNILERFSAQQFPDLHSELNLSSLELGDSALYFCASSVRPGGGTEAFFGQGTRLTVV.

V gene TRBV27 combines with J gene TRBJ1-4, with a possible D match to TRBD1 (5 bases). Per germline, CDR1 MNHEY and CDR2 SMNVEV (reference sequence). The CDR3 contains 15 residues. V gave up 6 bases and J gave up 6 bases, with 17 bases separating them. For the CDR3, the DNA is TGTGCCAGCAGGATACAGTTTGGGGCCGATGAAAAACTGTTTTTT. As protein: CASRIQFGADEKLFF.

The chain joins TRBV19 to TRBJ1-1; the D is unclear. The CDR3 spans 13 residues. Germline CDR1 is LNHDA and CDR2 is SQIVND (reference sequence). The V end lost 6 bases, the J end lost 1 base, and 9 bases lay between the germline ends. The CDR3 sequence: CASSYQTNTEAFF. CDR3 bases: TGTGCCAGTAGCTACCAAACGAACACTGAAGCTTTCTTT. Looking up the rest from reference TRBV19 and TRBJ1-1 gives the full variable domain: DGGITQSPKYLFRKEGQNVTLSCEQNLNHDAMYWYRQDPGQGLRLIYYSQIVNDFQKGDIAEGYSVSREKKESFPLTVTSAQKNPTAFYLCASSYQTNTEAFFGQGTRLTVV.

The chain employs TRBV21-1 and TRBJ2-1; the table assigns TRBD2, which was not confirmed against the DNA. TRBV21-1 corresponds to a pseudogene. The CDR3 spans 13 residues. The CDR3 protein is CASSPGLVHEQFF. As DNA, the CDR3 is TGTGCCAGCAGCCCTGGACTAGTCCATGAGCAGTTCTTC.

In DNA form, the CDR3 reads TGTGCCAGCAGTGGAAGTATAGCGGGAGGCTCCAATGAGCAGTTCTTC. It translates to CASSGSIAGGSNEQFF. The chain recombines TRBV6-1 with TRBJ2-1, with 10 bases matching TRBD2. In germline, CDR1 is MNHNS, CDR2 SASEGT. V shed 4 bases, J shed 6 bases, and the junction held 9 bases outside the gene matches. The length of the CDR3 is 16 residues.

The V and J genes are TRBV7-8 and TRBJ1-1; TRBD1 is a possible D gene (5 bases). The CDR3 extends over 16 amino acids. Germline assignment: CDR1 SGHVS and CDR2 FQNEAQ. Trimming cost V 5 bases and J 5 bases, with 21 bases left between them. CDR3 sequence (DNA): TGTGCCAGCAGCACATGGGGTCCACGGGGGGAAACTGAAGCTTTCTTT. Protein product: CASSTWGPRGETEAFF.

This chain uses TRBV6-1 with TRBJ2-7, with 11 positions matching TRBD1. V shed 3 bases, J shed 3 bases, and the junction held 4 bases outside the gene matches. Germline CDR1 and CDR2: MNHNS and SASEGT. The length of the CDR3 is 15 residues. CDR3 bases: TGTGCCAGCAGTGACTGGGGGACAGGGGGCTACGAGCAGTACTTC. It translates to CASSDWGTGGYEQYF.

This clone was detected only once. The rearrangement links TRBV5-4 to TRBJ2-7; 9 bases match TRBD2. The CDR3 spans 15 residues. Germline trimming cut 0 bases from V and 7 bases from J; bases unmatched to any gene: 8. Germline CDR1 reads SGHNT; CDR2 reads YYREEE (reference sequence). The DNA of the CDR3 is TGTGCCAGCAGCTTGGGACTAGCGGAGGGGGGAGAGCAGTACTTC. It specifies CASSLGLAEGGEQYF.

This chain uses TRBV11-2 with TRBJ1-2, with TRBD1 identical over 11 bases. This CDR3 region has 17 residues. J gave up 3 bases and V 2 bases, and 8 bases lay outside the gene matches. The germline V gene encodes CDR1 SGHAT and CDR2 FQNNGV. The CDR3 DNA follows: TGTGCCAGCAGCTTAACGGGAGGGACAGGGGGATACTATGGCTACACCTTC. The encoded protein is CASSLTGGTGGYYGYTF. Variable domain in full (rest from reference TRBV11-2 and TRBJ1-2): EAGVAQSPRYKIIEKRQSVAFWCNPISGHATLYWYQQILGQGPKLLIQFQNNGVVDDSQLPKDRFSAERLKGVDSTLKIQPAKLEDSAVYLCASSLTGGTGGYYGYTFGSGTRLTVV.

This chain joins TRBV11-2 and TRBJ2-1; TRBD2 matches at 10 bases. Germline values: CDR1 SGHAT, CDR2 FQNNGV. CDR3 length: 15 residues. Trimming at V came to 7 bases and at J to 10 bases, leaving 13 bases not matched to a gene. CDR3 DNA: TGTGCCAGCACGAAACAAGCGGGGGGGCTTTGGGAGCAGTTCTTC. Its translation: CASTKQAGGLWEQFF.

Of note for this clone: One end of the junction fails to match germline, which may point to a read error. The rearrangement links TRBV2 to TRBJ2-5; a possible D gene is TRBD1 (6 bases). This CDR3 has 10 amino acids. Germline assignment: CDR1 SNHLY and CDR2 FYNNEI. CDR3 DNA: TGTGCCAGCAGCTATTCCAGGACAGACTTC. It specifies CASSYSRTDF.

This sequence joins TRBV5-1 and TRBJ2-5; D gene ambiguous. Looked up from germline, CDR1 is SGHRS and CDR2 is YFSETQ. Deletions cut 4 bases from V and 1 base from J, with 20 bases between. The length of the CDR3 is 17 residues. The chain's CDR3 is CASSVGSVASFQETQYF. The CDR3 bases are TGCGCCAGCAGCGTTGGAAGTGTAGCCTCGTTCCAAGAGACCCAGTACTTC.

The J gene is TRBJ2-1, the V gene TRBV6-6; D remains unclear. V gave up 6 bases and J gave up 2 bases, with 5 bases separating them. The CDR3 sequence is 12 residues long. Germline values: CDR1 MNHNY, CDR2 SVGAGI (reference sequence). CDR3 sequence (DNA): TGTGCCAGCAGGGCCACCTACAATGAGCAGTTCTTC. Its translation: CASRATYNEQFF.

J is TRBJ2-4 and V is TRBV6-6; weak D call: TRBD2 (6 bases). The V end was cut by 5 bases, the J end by 0 bases, with 11 bases between. The length of the CDR3 is 15 residues. The germline CDR1 and CDR2 sequences are MNHNY and SVGAGI (reference sequence). CDR3 loop: CASSPRLVAKNIQYF. The CDR3 DNA follows: TGTGCCAGCAGTCCCCGACTAGTAGCCAAAAACATTCAGTACTTC.

V is TRBV6-6 and J is TRBJ1-4; the D gene is possibly TRBD1 (5 bases). CDR3 length: 15 amino acids. CDR1 is MNHNY, CDR2 SVGAGI, per germline (reference sequence). The germline V and J ends were trimmed by 0 bases and 8 bases, with 13 bases remaining between them. CDR3 DNA sequence: TGTGCCAGCAGTTACTCGGGGGGTTTGAGCGAAAAACTGTTTTTT. Amino acids: CASSYSGGLSEKLFF.

The chain links TRBV4-2 to TRBJ2-1; 9 bases map to TRBD2. The junction had 9 bases not matched to a gene; V was cut back by 3 bases and J by 6 bases. Per the germline V gene, CDR1 is LGHNA and CDR2 is YNFKEQ. CDR3 length: 16 residues. CDR3 coding DNA: TGTGCCAGCAGCCACCCTAGCGGGGCCGAACCCAATGAGCAGTTCTTC. Its protein product is CASSHPSGAEPNEQFF.